This T cell receptor (beta chain) was recorded in a study of cytomegalovirus exposure and HLA in healthy donors. General observations from the study: Further analysis was carried out later, and it showed several of the most significant clusters appearing linked to common viral pathogens. Earlier results showed most TCR beta V segments being productive about 87% or about 30% of the time.

The study ran its PCR with 60 Vbeta and 13 Jbeta primers. The method was immunoSEQ multiplex PCR; TCRdb's version includes in-frame clones alone and lacks a portion of them. The sample lists some 120,000 clones; around a tenth were seen once. Donors were ostensibly healthy at sampling, although undocumented immune exposures were probable. In regard to this clone: The antigen is not known.

The CDR3 is 17 amino acids. The germline CDR1 and CDR2 sequences are MDHEN and SYDVKM. V was shortened by 3 bases and J by 8 bases, with 22 bases between the two germline ends. The V and J genes are TRBV28 and TRBJ1-4; TRBD1 might be the D (5 bases). The sequence derives from a young man in good health and CMV-seronegative. Material for sequencing was PBMCs. DNA for the CDR3: TGTGCCAGCAGTTTGGAGGCAGGGAGGCGCCGTTACGAAAAACTGTTTTTT. It is translated as CASSLEAGRRRYEKLFF.